This is a list of T cell receptor beta chains from one sample in a study of shared clonotypes between healthy human individuals. Here immunoSEQ multiplex PCR was the method, and the copy in TCRdb shows in-frame clones only, minus some. The sample lists around 2.3 million clones; approximately 95% were seen once. The sequencing input was naive CD4+ T cells sorted from blood. The source of these receptors is a man aged 18-30 years in good health. CDR3s leave out the opening cysteine and the closing phenylalanine or tryptophan.

TRBV29-1,SVEEGDRVQH
TRBV15,ATSFTLNTEAF
TRBV5-1,ASSTTGGRGLNTEAF
TRBV4-2,ASSQDRGGRAITGELF
TRBV2,ASTKSNTGELF
TRBV10-3,AISERQGDPYNEQF
TRBV28,ASSIDRAYEQY
TRBV18,ASSPTSGTSYEQY
TRBV14,ASSQAGTPPYEQY
TRBV5-1,ASSPDRGIEKLF
TRBV5-8,ASSEQGLWAYGYT
TRBV28,ASRNSNQPQH
TRBV7-9,ASSFSLAERGYGYT
TRBV9,ASSEGPARGQDEQY
TRBV4-1,ASSQAVRVTYGYT
TRBV27,ASSYLAGNQPQH
TRBV10-3,AIRDTGFGYT
TRBV29-1,SGYSTGPIDYGYT
TRBV5-1,ASSQDSETYEQY
TRBV29-1,SVPDRSSNQPQH
TRBV10-3,AISDEGGRAEAF
TRBV7-9,ASSRRLDQETQY
TRBV29-1,SVGARLAQETQY
TRBV19,ASSTRQGSTGNTIY
TRBV4-3,ASSPDRGSNQPQH
TRBV5-1,ASSLASTGEQY
TRBV28,ASSFQGQGEETQY
TRBV18,ASSPFITKSSYNEQF
TRBV10-3,AISEAPAWGYT
TRBV28,ASSFGGNWNQPQH
TRBV6-5,ASSPDSYYGYT
TRBV10-3,AIRGHEQETQY
TRBV19,ASSNGGNSPLH
TRBV11-2,ASSLGGGADTQY
TRBV5-4,ASSLGPDTNQPQH
TRBV7-8,ASSPLDYNEQF
TRBV7-2,ASSSYSPLH
TRBV5-1,ASSSTGGAYEQY
TRBV29-1,SAGETQY
TRBV5-1,ASSSPGQFSNYGYT
TRBV6-1,ASSVERLYGYT
TRBV28,ASSRSGGASYEQY
TRBV29-1,SVEDSGIKNIQY
TRBV9,ASSVGGGRRSEKLF
TRBV27,ASSFFRASQYSPLH
TRBV2,ASSDVREAF
TRBV4-1,ASSQDRGPGQPQH
TRBV2,ASSQNLGQAL
TRBV25-1,ASSEAGGGWEAF
TRBV18,ASSPLQGDTEAF
TRBV11-2,ASSLSLGGVTDTQY
TRBV5-5,ASSLTGGLWVNQPQH
TRBV7-2,ASSLESGPTYEQY
TRBV6-5,ASRPGGNRNTEAF